A single sample is the source of the 14 T cell receptor beta chains below, sequenced in a study of T-cell reconstitution after alpha-beta-depleted transplantation in children. For TCRbeta, the library was prepared with unique molecular identifiers. TCRdb fed the PCR reads into MiXCR, producing one record per CDR3 protein. The sample lists almost 250,000 distinct CDR3 sequences, about 23% occurring once. The specimen comprised PBMCs, sampled before TCRalphabeta/CD19-depleted stem cell transplant. The receptors originated from a girl aged 2-10 years with Fanconi anemia, due to receive a stem cell transplant.

This clonotype has at least ten counts. The chain combines TRBV7-2 with TRBJ2-7; D not certain. The CDR3 extends over 13 amino acids. Germline V lookup: CDR1 SGHTA, CDR2 FQGNSA. V gave up 5 bases and J gave up 2 bases, with 10 bases separating them. The chain's CDR3 is CASSRTMPYEQYF. The CDR3 nucleotides read TGTGCCAGCAGCAGAACTATGCCCTACGAGCAGTACTTC.

This clonotype was seen only a few times. V usage is TRBV29-1 and J usage is TRBJ1-2; D gene uncertain. The length of the CDR3 is 12 residues. With 7 bases removed from V and 1 base from J, the gap between germline ends came to 10 bases. Looked up from germline, CDR1 is SQVTM and CDR2 is ANQGSEA. CDR3 DNA sequence: TGCAGCGGCACCACAGTTAACTATGGCTACACCTTC. This encodes CSGTTVNYGYTF.

This clonotype was observed a few times. The chain carries TRBV7-2 and TRBJ2-5, with TRBD2 matching over 9 bases. V lost 2 bases and J lost 9; bases outside the gene matches: 4. The CDR3 is 13 residues long. CDR1 is SGHTA and CDR2 is FQGNSA in the germline V gene. The CDR3 region has the DNA TGTGCCAGCAGCTTACAACTAGCGGGTCCCCAGTACTTC. This codes for CASSLQLAGPQYF.

The chain links TRBV5-6 to TRBJ2-7, with 9 nucleotides matching TRBD1. Germline-derived CDR1 and CDR2 are SGHDT and YYEEEE. This CDR3 has 13 residues. Trimming cost V 6 bases and J 4 bases; bases outside gene matches: 5. The CDR3 protein is CASNRQGGYEQYF. The CDR3 DNA follows: TGTGCCAGCAATCGACAGGGGGGGTACGAGCAGTACTTC.

V is TRBV7-8 and J is TRBJ1-1; the D is unclear. Germline V lookup: CDR1 SGHVS, CDR2 FQNEAQ. Deletions cut 3 bases from V and 1 base from J, with 12 bases between. CDR3 length: 15 amino acids. The CDR3 sequence is CASSFLGARNTEAFF. CDR3 in DNA: TGTGCCAGCAGCTTTTTAGGTGCCCGGAACACTGAAGCTTTCTTT.

About this clonotype itself: A read error is possible here, since a much larger clone lies one base away. CDR3 sequence (DNA): TGTGCCAGCAGAGAGTCCATTTCCTTGGGCGAGCGGTACTTC. The encoded protein is CASRESISLGERYF. This chain links TRBV28 with TRBJ2-7; no definite D call. CDR1 is MDHEN and CDR2 is SYDVKM in the germline V gene. This CDR3 is built from 14 residues. The complete variable domain, with remaining parts taken from reference TRBV28 and TRBJ2-7, reads DVKVTQSSRYLVKRTGEKVFLECVQDMDHENMFWYRQDPGLGLRLIYFSYDVKMKEKGDIPEGYSVSREKKERFSLILESASTNQTSMYLCASRESISLGERYFGPGTRLTVT.

V gene TRBV4-2 combines with J gene TRBJ1-2, with TRBD1 identical over 9 bases. J was trimmed by 6 bases and V by 4 bases; bases with no gene match: 6. This CDR3 comprises 14 residues. Germline assignment: CDR1 LGHNA and CDR2 YNFKEQ. The CDR3: CASSLVGQGHGYTF. CDR3 in DNA: TGTGCCAGCAGCCTCGTAGGACAGGGGCATGGCTACACCTTC.

The V call is TRBV29-1, the J call TRBJ2-1; 11 bases match TRBD2. Germline V gene data show CDR1 as SQVTM and CDR2 as ANQGSEA. The junction had 10 bases not matched to a gene; V was cut back by 4 bases and J by 2 bases. The CDR3 has 17 amino acids. The CDR3 nucleotides read TGCAGCGTTGTTGGGTTAGCGGGGGGGCGTGCCTACAATGAGCAGTTCTTC. This sequence encodes CSVVGLAGGRAYNEQFF.

This clonotype appeared many times. This sequence joins TRBV6-5 and TRBJ2-7, with TRBD2 identical over 11 bases. The CDR3 is 16 residues long. The germline V gene encodes CDR1 MNHEY and CDR2 SVGAGI. V lost 5 bases, J lost 3 bases, and 9 bases stayed unmatched. In DNA, the CDR3 is TGTGCCAGCAGTCGACCACTAGCGGGAGTTTTCTACGAGCAGTACTTC. Encoded protein: CASSRPLAGVFYEQYF.

The chain joins TRBV6-5 to TRBJ1-2; D not resolved. The germline V and J ends were trimmed by 0 bases and 4 bases, with 15 bases remaining between them. The CDR3 is 16 amino acids. Germline V gene lookup returns CDR1 MNHEY and CDR2 SVGAGI. CDR3 nucleotides: TGTGCCAGCAGTTACTCGAACGACGCGACCCCCTATGGCTACACCTTC. It translates to CASSYSNDATPYGYTF.

This clonotype has a handful of counts. This rearrangement joins TRBV6-6 to TRBJ2-1, with D unresolved. CDR1 and CDR2 from the germline V gene are MNHNY and SVGAGI (reference sequence). The V end was cut by 7 bases, the J end by 1 base, with 8 bases between. There are 13 residues in the CDR3. CDR3 protein: CASNRISYNEQFF. CDR3 sequence (DNA): TGTGCCAGCAATCGGATTTCCTACAATGAGCAGTTCTTC.

This clonotype was seen many times. The chain recombines TRBV20-1 with TRBJ2-7; 7 bases match TRBD2. The CDR3 is made up of 12 amino acids. Germline V lookup: CDR1 DFQATT, CDR2 SNEGSKA (reference sequence). In nucleotides, the CDR3 is TGCAGCGCCGGGGAGGGAGACTACGAGCAGTACTTC. Its protein is CSAGEGDYEQYF.

To note about this clonotype: The junction departs from the called germline gene at one end, perhaps through a read error. The DNA for the CDR3 is TGTGCCGCCAGTGATCTTCCGGGACTAGAAGGCCGAATATCCTACAATGAGCAGTTCTTC. Translation: CAASDLPGLEGRISYNEQFF. This sequence joins TRBV24-1 and TRBJ2-1; 8 positions agree with TRBD2. The CDR3 contains 20 residues. Germline CDR1 reads KGHDR; CDR2 reads SFDVKD.

The chain has TRBV3-1 and TRBJ1-5; no clear D gene. Trimming removed 4 bases at V and 7 bases at J, with 20 bases between. This CDR3 region has 16 residues. Germline lookup yields CDR1 LGHDT and CDR2 YNNKEL (reference sequence). This chain's CDR3 is CASSLGLGQVSQPQHF. The CDR3 nucleotides read TGTGCCAGCAGCCTTGGGCTGGGTCAAGTGAGCCAGCCCCAGCATTTT.